This T cell receptor beta chain originates from a study of blood T cell repertoires in COVID-19. Study-wide background: From the United States, Italy and Spain came samples of acute and convalescent COVID-19. T cells, B-cell-depleted T cells, or PBMCs provided the cDNA or gDNA that served as material.

Authors' methods: Amplification with reference gene primers provided the estimates of nucleated cell counts. The assay was immunoSEQ multiplex PCR, and TCRdb's table has in-frame clones only and misses some. The V and J calls and clone size were taken over from that table, and D and trimming were inferred from the DNA. The sample records approximately 26,000 clones, 85% to 90% being singletons. This clone is deemed medium-sized (0.01 to 0.1%). CDR1 and CDR2 (germline): MNHEY, SMNVEV (reference sequence). This CDR3 is 14 amino acids long. The V and J ends lost 6 bases and 5 bases, in that order; junction bases with no gene match: 7.

The genes are TRBV27 and TRBJ1-1; 9 bases line up with TRBD1. Source material: peripheral blood. The clonotype comes from a woman in her sixties or seventies with active COVID-19. The CDR3 spells CASRTGTGRTEAFF. Here the CDR3 DNA reads TGTGCCAGCAGGACCGGGACAGGGAGGACTGAAGCTTTCTTT.